This T cell receptor beta chain appears in the sequencing data of a study of shared clonotypes between healthy human individuals. Assay used: immunoSEQ multiplex PCR; TCRdb lists only in-frame clones, some missing. The table has a few million clones, approximately 92% seen once. The TCR sequence derives from a man between 18 and 29 years old in good health. Sequenced: naive CD4+ T cells sorted from blood. Subset given: CD45RA+ positively selected.

The CDR3 bases are TGTGCCATCAGTGAGTCGGGCAGGGGCCAGTATAGCAATCAGCCCCAGCATTTT. This codes for CAISESGRGQYSNQPQHF. The rearrangement uses TRBV10-3 and TRBJ1-5; D may be TRBD1 (6 bases). V gave up 0 bases and J gave up 0 bases, with 15 bases separating them. This CDR3 region has 18 residues. Germline values: CDR1 ENHRY, CDR2 SYGVKD.